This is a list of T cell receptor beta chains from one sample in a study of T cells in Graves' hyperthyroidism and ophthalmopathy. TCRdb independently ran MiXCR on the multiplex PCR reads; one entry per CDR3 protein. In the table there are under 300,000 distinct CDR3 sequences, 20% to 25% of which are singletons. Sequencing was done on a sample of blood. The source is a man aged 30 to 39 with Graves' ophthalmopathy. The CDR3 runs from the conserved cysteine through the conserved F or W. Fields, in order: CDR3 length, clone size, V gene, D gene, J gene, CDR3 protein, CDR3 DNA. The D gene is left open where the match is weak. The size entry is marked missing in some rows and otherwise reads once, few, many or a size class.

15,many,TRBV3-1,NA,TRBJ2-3,CASSQAGLRADTQYF,TGTGCCAGCAGCCAAGCAGGACTAAGGGCAGATACGCAGTATTTT
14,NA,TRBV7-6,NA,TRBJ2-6,CASSLESGANVLTF,TGTGCCAGCAGCCTGGAGTCTGGGGCCAACGTCCTGACTTTC
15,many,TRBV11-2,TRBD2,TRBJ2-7,CASSAGGLAVYEQYF,TGTGCCAGCAGCGCCGGGGGACTAGCGGTATACGAGCAGTACTTC
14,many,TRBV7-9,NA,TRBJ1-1,CASSLAGKGTEAFF,TGTGCCAGCAGCTTAGCAGGAAAGGGCACTGAAGCTTTCTTT
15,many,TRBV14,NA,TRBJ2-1,CASSRRAPTHNEQFF,TGTGCCAGCAGCCGGAGGGCCCCGACCCACAATGAGCAGTTCTTC
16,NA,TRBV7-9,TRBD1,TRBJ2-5,CASSSLRQGKGETQYF,TGTGCCAGCAGCTCCCTTCGACAGGGGAAAGGAGAGACCCAGTACTTC
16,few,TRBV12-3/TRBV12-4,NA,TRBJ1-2,CASSLAPGAKHYGYTF,TGTGCCAGCAGTTTAGCCCCAGGGGCGAAACATTATGGCTACACCTTC
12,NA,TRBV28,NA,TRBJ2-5,CASSLVLRTQYF,TGTGCCAGCAGTTTAGTCTTGAGAACCCAGTACTTC
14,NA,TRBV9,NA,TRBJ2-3,CASSVGSRTDTQYF,TGTGCCAGCAGCGTAGGATCCCGCACAGATACGCAGTATTTT
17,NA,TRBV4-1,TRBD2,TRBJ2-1,CASSQQRLAGGTNEQFF,TGCGCCAGCAGCCAACAGCGACTAGCGGGAGGGACCAATGAGCAGTTCTTC
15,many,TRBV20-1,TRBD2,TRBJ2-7,CSAPGSAGGSREQYF,TGCAGTGCTCCTGGTTCGGCGGGAGGGAGTCGAGAGCAGTACTTC
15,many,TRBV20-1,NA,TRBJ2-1,CSATLSSSSYNEQFF,TGCAGTGCTACCCTTTCCTCTAGCTCCTACAATGAGCAGTTCTTC
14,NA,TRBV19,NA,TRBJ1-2,CASSIMSGRRGYTF,TGTGCCAGTAGTATAATGTCAGGGAGGCGCGGCTACACCTTC
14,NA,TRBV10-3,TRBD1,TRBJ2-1,CAIRASGQSNEQFF,TGTGCCATCAGAGCATCGGGACAGTCCAATGAGCAGTTCTTC
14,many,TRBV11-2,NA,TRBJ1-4,CASSEFATNEKLFF,TGTGCCAGCAGCGAGTTCGCAACTAATGAAAAACTGTTTTTT
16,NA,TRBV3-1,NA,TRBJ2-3,CASSPRKRASTDTQYF,TGTGCCAGCAGCCCCCGGAAGCGGGCTAGCACAGATACGCAGTATTTT
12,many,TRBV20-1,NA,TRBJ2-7,CSATLQGYEQYF,TGCAGTGCAACGCTACAGGGTTACGAGCAGTACTTC
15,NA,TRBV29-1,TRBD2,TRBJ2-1,CSASTSGRSYNEQFF,TGCAGCGCTTCTACTAGCGGGAGGTCCTACAATGAGCAGTTCTTC
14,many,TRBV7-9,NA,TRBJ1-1,CASSLDKGYTEAFF,TGTGCCAGCAGCTTAGATAAAGGTTACACTGAAGCTTTCTTT
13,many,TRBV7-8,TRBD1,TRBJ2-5,CASSAETGMTQYF,TGTGCCAGCAGCGCAGAGACAGGGATGACCCAGTACTTC
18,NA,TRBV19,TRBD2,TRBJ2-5,CASSIDLAGGPLRETQYF,TGTGCCAGTAGTATCGATCTAGCGGGAGGGCCCTTACGGGAGACCCAGTACTTC
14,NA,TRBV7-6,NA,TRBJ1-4,CASSPTGLDEKLFF,TGTGCCAGCAGCCCTACAGGGTTGGATGAAAAACTGTTTTTT
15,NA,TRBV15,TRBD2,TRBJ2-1,CATSRVSGGYNEQFF,TGTGCCACCAGCAGAGTCAGCGGGGGATACAATGAGCAGTTCTTC
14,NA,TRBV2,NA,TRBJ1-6,CASSSDRSNSPLHF,TGTGCCAGCAGCTCGGACAGAAGTAATTCACCCCTCCACTTT
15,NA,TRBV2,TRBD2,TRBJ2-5,CASSDNAAGEETQYF,TGTGCCAGCAGTGATAATGCAGCGGGGGAAGAGACCCAGTACTTC
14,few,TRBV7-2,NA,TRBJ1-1,CASSFGHMNTEAFF,TGTGCCAGCAGCTTCGGACATATGAACACTGAAGCTTTCTTT
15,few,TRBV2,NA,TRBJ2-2,CASSAQQSNTGELFF,TGTGCCAGCAGTGCCCAGCAATCCAACACCGGGGAGCTGTTTTTT
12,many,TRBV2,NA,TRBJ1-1,CASEIGNTEAFF,TGTGCCAGCGAGATTGGGAACACTGAAGCTTTCTTT
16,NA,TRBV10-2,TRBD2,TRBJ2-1,CASSGTSGSSYNEQFF,TGCGCCAGCAGTGGGACTAGCGGGAGCTCCTACAATGAGCAGTTCTTC
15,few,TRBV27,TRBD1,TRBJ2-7,CASSPGQTSPYEQYF,TGTGCCAGCAGCCCGGGACAGACAAGCCCCTACGAGCAGTACTTC
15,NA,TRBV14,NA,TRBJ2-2,CASSQDLSSTGELFF,TGTGCCAGCAGCCAAGATTTGAGCAGCACCGGGGAGCTGTTTTTT
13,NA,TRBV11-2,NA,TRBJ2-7,CASSFSESNEQYF,TGTGCCAGCAGCTTCAGTGAATCGAACGAGCAGTACTTC
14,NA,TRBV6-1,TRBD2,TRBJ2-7,CASSPLAGGSEQYF,TGTGCCAGCAGTCCCTTAGCGGGAGGTAGCGAGCAGTACTTC
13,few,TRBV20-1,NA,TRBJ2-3,CSAREYSTDTQYF,TGCAGTGCTAGAGAGTACAGCACAGATACGCAGTATTTT
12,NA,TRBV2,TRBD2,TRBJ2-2,CARGLAGGELFF,TGTGCCAGAGGACTAGCGGGCGGGGAGCTGTTTTTT
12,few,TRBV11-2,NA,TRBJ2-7,CASSSQRREQYF,TGTGCCAGCAGCTCACAGAGGAGGGAGCAGTACTTC
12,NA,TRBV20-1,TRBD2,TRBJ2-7,CSATGLALEQYF,TGCAGTGCTACGGGACTAGCTCTCGAGCAGTACTTC
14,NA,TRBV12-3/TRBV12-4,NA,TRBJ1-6,CASSRGGLNSPLHF,TGTGCCAGCAGTCGCGGCGGACTCAATTCACCCCTCCACTTT
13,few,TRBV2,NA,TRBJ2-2,CASSEARQGRLFF,TGTGCCAGCAGTGAAGCGAGGCAGGGCCGGCTGTTTTTT
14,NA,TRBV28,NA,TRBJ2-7,CASITGTRTHEQYF,TGTGCCAGCATCACCGGGACACGCACCCACGAGCAGTACTTC
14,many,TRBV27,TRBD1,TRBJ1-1,CATRQGMRNTEAFF,TGTGCCACCCGACAGGGGATGAGGAACACTGAAGCTTTCTTT
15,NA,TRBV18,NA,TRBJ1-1,CASSPVSVKNTEAFF,TGTGCCAGCTCACCAGTATCTGTAAAGAACACTGAAGCTTTCTTT
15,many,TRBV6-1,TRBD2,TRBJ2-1,CASSLLAGGPSEQFF,TGTGCCAGTTCCCTATTAGCGGGAGGGCCGAGTGAGCAGTTCTTC
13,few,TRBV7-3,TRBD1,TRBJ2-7,CASSWNRGDGQYF,TGTGCCAGCAGCTGGAACAGGGGGGACGGGCAGTACTTC
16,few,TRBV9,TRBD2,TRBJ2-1,CASSARSGISYNEQFF,TGTGCCAGCAGCGCGCGTAGCGGGATATCCTACAATGAGCAGTTCTTC
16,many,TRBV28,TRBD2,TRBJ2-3,CASSSLTSGSPDTQYF,TGTGCCAGCAGTTCCTTGACTAGCGGGAGTCCAGATACGCAGTATTTT
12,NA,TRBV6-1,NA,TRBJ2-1,CASSVIAREQFF,TGTGCCAGCAGTGTAATAGCCCGTGAGCAGTTCTTC
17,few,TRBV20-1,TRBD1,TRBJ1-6,CSARSATGAPYNSPLHF,TGCAGTGCTAGATCGGCAACAGGGGCGCCATATAATTCACCCCTCCACTTT
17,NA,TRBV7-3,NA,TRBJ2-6,CASSLTPSGHFAEVLTF,TGTGCCAGCAGCTTAACCCCCTCGGGACACTTTGCCGAGGTCCTGACTTTC
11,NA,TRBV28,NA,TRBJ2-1,CASSFAMEQFF,TGTGCCAGCAGTTTTGCGATGGAGCAGTTCTTC
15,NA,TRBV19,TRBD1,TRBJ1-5,CASSHQDRGNQPQHF,TGTGCCAGTAGTCACCAGGACAGGGGGAATCAGCCCCAGCATTTT
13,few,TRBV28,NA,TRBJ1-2,CASSSTAVWGYTF,TGTGCCAGCAGCTCTACTGCAGTATGGGGCTACACCTTC
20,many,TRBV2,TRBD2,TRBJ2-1,CASSELGQVGLAGVRDEQFF,TGTGCCAGCAGTGAATTGGGACAGGTGGGGCTAGCGGGAGTTCGGGATGAGCAGTTCTTC
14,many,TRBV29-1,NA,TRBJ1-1,CSVERDNLNTEAFF,TGCAGCGTTGAACGGGACAACCTGAACACTGAAGCTTTCTTT
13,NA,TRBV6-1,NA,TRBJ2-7,CASSRLVRGEQYF,TGTGCCAGCAGTCGCCTCGTCCGGGGCGAGCAGTACTTC
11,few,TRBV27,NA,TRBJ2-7,CASKGAYEQYF,TGTGCCAGCAAAGGCGCCTACGAGCAGTACTTC